This TCR beta chain was identified in a study of T cells in Graves' hyperthyroidism and ophthalmopathy. Findings and caveats of the study: The majority of expanded thyroid clonotypes above 0.001 also appeared in blood.

Any symptoms of ophthalmopathy came after the first hyperthyroidism diagnosis, from which the blood sample dates. This sample holds PBMCs from 9.5 to 10 ml fresh peripheral blood. There are many counts of this clonotype. Its cognate antigen is unknown. The CDR3 is 15 amino acids. V lost 4 bases and J lost 2; bases outside the gene matches: 6. The investigators amplified TCR beta CDR3 regions from RNA transcripts. First-round RT-PCR targeting the TCR CDR3 was performed with the HTBI primer set. One entry per CDR3 protein results from TCRdb running MiXCR on the multiplex PCR reads. The table records 550,000 to 650,000 distinct CDR3 sequences, approximately 14% of them present only once.

The TCR sequence derives from a woman in her thirties with Graves' hyperthyroidism that later progressed to Graves' ophthalmopathy. The gene calls are TRBV12-3 or TRBV12-4 and TRBJ2-3; 7 bases line up with TRBD1. Sequencing was carried out using blood. DNA for the CDR3: TGTGCCAGCAGTTCTACAGGGGAAACCACAGATACGCAGTATTTT. As protein: CASSSTGETTDTQYF.